Following are 31 T cell receptor delta chains from one sample sequenced in a study of gamma-delta T cells after stem cell transplantation. TCRdb fed the RT-PCR reads into CATT to redo clone calling. The repertoire has over 9,000 delta-chain clones, under 45% of them found once; the top ten carry under 3%. The sequenced material came from gamma-delta T cells. Receptor source: a human donor. It is not recorded whose cells these are; they may come from a transplant donor.

This clone has only a few counts. This chain connects TRDV1 to TRDJ1; 9 bases line up with TRDD3. Trimming removed 4 bases from V and 5 bases from J; junction bases left unmatched: 23. The germline V gene has CDR1 TSWWSYY and CDR2 QGS. This CDR3 region has 20 residues. The CDR3 DNA reads TGTGCTCTTGGGGGGATTCTACCGCGGGCTGTACTGGGGGACAGAGATAAACTCATCTTT. This gives the protein CALGGILPRAVLGDRDKLIF.

On this clone itself: Other nucleotide sequences in the sample specify the same CDR3. The chain carries TRDV2 and TRDJ3; TRDD3 is a possible D gene (6 bases). The CDR3 sequence is 18 residues long. Germline V lookup: CDR1 GEAIGNYY, CDR2 EKD. V shed 0 bases and J shed 0 bases, with 11 bases lying between them. The CDR3 DNA reads TGTGCCTGTGACACCGTGGGGGCCAGCTCCTGGGACACCCGACAGATGTTTTTC. It encodes CACDTVGASSWDTRQMFF.

This clone was recorded once. One junction end disagrees with the germline gene, perhaps due to a read error. The chain combines TRDV2 with TRDJ3, with D perhaps TRDD3 (6 bases). The germline CDR1 and CDR2 sequences are GEAIGNYY and EKD. This CDR3 contains 20 residues. The CDR3, as DNA: TGTGCCTGTGAACCAATGACACCGGCTGGGGACACCTGGGACACCCGAAAGATGTTTTTC. Protein: CACEPMTPAGDTWDTRKMFF.

This clone was seen only a few times. This chain links TRDV1 with TRDJ1; 7 bases match TRDD3. The CDR3 has 15 amino acids. With V trimmed by 5 bases and J by 5 bases, 11 bases remained unmatched. Germline V CDR1 and CDR2: TSWWSYY, QGS. The CDR3 reads CALGTPLGTADKLIF. CDR3 in DNA: TGTGCTCTTGGGACGCCACTGGGGACCGCGGATAAACTCATCTTT.

This clone is termed medium-sized. The genes are TRDV2 and TRDJ3; 13 nucleotides agree with TRDD3. Per germline, CDR1 GEAIGNYY and CDR2 EKD. V shed 0 bases, J shed 2 bases, and the junction held 18 bases outside the gene matches. There are 24 residues in the CDR3. In DNA form, the CDR3 reads TGTGCCTGTGACACCAATTGGGCTACTGGGGGATACGCGGGCTCGCCCTGGGACACCCGACAGATGTTTTTC. Protein product: CACDTNWATGGYAGSPWDTRQMFF.

This clone came up a few times. The chain links TRDV2 to TRDJ3, with unresolved D. This CDR3 is built from 16 residues. Trimming removed 1 base from V and 0 bases from J, with 6 bases in between. Germline CDR1 reads GEAIGNYY; CDR2 reads EKD. The CDR3 coding sequence is TGTGCCTGTGACACTTTCGGCTCCTGGGACACCCGACAGATGTTTTTC. This encodes CACDTFGSWDTRQMFF.

Points on this clone: One end of the junction does not line up with germline, which may come from a read error. This chain links TRDV1 with TRDJ1; the D gene could be TRDD2 or TRDD3 (6 bases each). The germline V gene encodes CDR1 TSWWSYY and CDR2 QGS. CDR3 length equals 21 residues. The CDR3 DNA reads as TGTGCTCCTGGGTCCAACTTTGTCCTACCTTACTACTGGGTTTACACCGATAAACTCATCTTT. Its protein is CAPGSNFVLPYYWVYTDKLIF.

This clone showed up just a few times. The genes are TRDV3 and TRDJ1; the match to TRDD3 covers 7 bases. This CDR3 has 20 residues. V lost 2 bases, J lost 3 bases, and 27 bases stayed unmatched. The germline CDR1 and CDR2 sequences are TVYSNPD and GDNSRS (reference sequence). CDR3 amino acids: CAFSATSLRGWGTHSDKLIF. The DNA for the CDR3 is TGTGCCTTTTCTGCTACCTCACTACGGGGATGGGGGACGCACTCCGATAAACTCATCTTT.

This chain uses TRDV2 with TRDJ1; a weak D match, TRDD3 (6 bases). The length of the CDR3 is 22 residues. V was pared by 7 bases and J by 0 bases, with 38 bases between. Germline V gene lookup returns CDR1 GEAIGNYY and CDR2 EKD. The CDR3 DNA sequence: TGTGCCTGCATCCCGTCTTCCAAGGGTACTGGGAGTCTATCATGCTACACCGATAAACTCATCTTT. Translated: CACIPSSKGTGSLSCYTDKLIF.

This clone has more than one count but fewer than ten. Other DNA sequences within the sample encode an identical CDR3. The genes are TRDV1 and TRDJ1; the match to TRDD3 covers 10 bases. The V gene end was trimmed by 1 base and the J gene end by 8 bases; junction bases not matched to a gene: 25. Germline CDR1 and CDR2: TSWWSYY and QGS. This CDR3 has 21 amino acids. The CDR3 DNA follows: TGTGCTCTTGGGGAACGGGTTACCTACGCGCATACCGGGGGATACGGGAGAAAACTCATCTTT. Translated, it gives CALGERVTYAHTGGYGRKLIF.

This clone is medium-sized by share. This sample includes further DNA sequences coding for the same CDR3. The V and J genes are TRDV2 and TRDJ1, with TRDD3 as a possible D gene (5 bases). Germline CDR1 and CDR2: GEAIGNYY and EKD. CDR3 length: 15 amino acids. Trimming stripped 0 bases from V and 1 base from J, with 11 bases between. The CDR3 sequence: CACDTGGSLTDKLIF. In nucleotides, the CDR3 is TGTGCCTGTGACACCGGGGGGTCCCTCACCGATAAACTCATCTTT.

The chain uses TRDV1 and TRDJ1; 11 nucleotides match TRDD3. The germline gives CDR1 TSWWSYY, CDR2 QGS. J gave up 4 bases and V 4 bases, and 26 bases lay outside the gene matches. CDR3 size: 22 residues. CDR3 bases: TGTGCTCTTGGGGTAACTAGGGAAAGGGGTGGTGGGGGATACGCGGAATACGATAAACTCATCTTT. Its translation: CALGVTRERGGGGYAEYDKLIF.

This clone was detected a few times. A much larger clone sits a single nucleotide away, making a read error possible. The sample has other DNA sequences that encode this CDR3 too. The rearrangement joins TRDV2 to TRDJ3, with D tentatively TRDD3 (6 bases). CDR1 is GEAIGNYY and CDR2 is EKD in the germline V gene. The CDR3 runs 17 residues. The DNA for the CDR3 is TGTGCCTGTGACGCGACTGGGATCCACAGGGACACCCGACAGATGTTTTTT. Translation: CACDATGIHRDTRQMFF.

The chain couples TRDV1 to TRDJ1, with 12 bases identical to TRDD3. V shed 3 bases and J 1 base; nucleotides not matched to a gene: 21. Per the germline V gene, CDR1 is TSWWSYY and CDR2 is QGS. The CDR3 is 22 residues long. The CDR3 reads CALGDTPVNWGIPNTFTDKLIF. The CDR3 DNA reads TGTGCTCTTGGGGATACCCCTGTCAACTGGGGGATACCTAATACTTTCACCGATAAACTCATCTTT.

In this sample, this clone turned up a few times. The chain employs TRDV1 and TRDJ1; no firm D call. The germline V and J ends were trimmed by 3 bases and 4 bases, with 15 bases remaining between them. This CDR3 has 15 amino acids. Germline V gene data show CDR1 as TSWWSYY and CDR2 as QGS. CDR3 sequence (DNA): TGTGCTCTTGGGGACGCCTCTCATCGGGACGATAAACTCATCTTT. This gives the protein CALGDASHRDDKLIF.

This clone was seen more than once but under ten times. This chain joins TRDV2 and TRDJ1; 8 bases line up with TRDD3. This CDR3 comprises 18 residues. After removal of 3 bases from V and 5 bases from J, the junction contained 19 bases not matched to a gene. Germline V gene sequence: CDR1 GEAIGNYY, CDR2 EKD. The CDR3 DNA reads as TGTGCCTGTGACTCCGCAAGGTGGGATACGCCAAGGTGGGATAAACTCATCTTT. Protein product: CACDSARWDTPRWDKLIF.

This rearrangement joins TRDV1 to TRDJ1, with TRDD2 as a possible D gene (7 bases). V gave up 2 bases and J gave up 6 bases, with 25 bases separating them. The length of the CDR3 is 18 residues. Germline assignment: CDR1 TSWWSYY and CDR2 QGS. The CDR3 region is CALGEWGPSCFVRYKLIF. Here the CDR3 DNA reads TGTGCTCTTGGGGAATGGGGGCCTTCCTGCTTTGTACGGTATAAACTCATCTTT.

Regarding this clone: One junction end does not reproduce the germline sequence, and a read error may be involved. Other DNA sequences in the same sample also yield this CDR3. The gene calls are TRDV2 and TRDJ1; 9 nucleotides line up with TRDD3. Germline V CDR1 and CDR2: GEAIGNYY, EKD. This CDR3 has 20 amino acids. The DNA for the CDR3 is TGTGCCTGTGACACCGGTCGGGTAAAACTGGGGGAAACTAACACCGATAAGCTCATCTTT. Its protein is CACDTGRVKLGETNTDKLIF.

This clone has just a few counts. Since a much larger clone is just one base distant, this may be a read error. V gene TRDV2 combines with J gene TRDJ1, with D possibly matching TRDD2 (5 bases). Trimming pared 3 bases from V and 4 bases from J, leaving 17 bases between. Germline values: CDR1 GEAIGNYY, CDR2 EKD. The CDR3 has 15 residues. The CDR3 loop reads CACDAYKSEGDKLIF. CDR3 nucleotides: TGTGCCTGTGACGCCTACAAATCAGAGGGCGATAAACTCATCTTT.

There are a few counts of this clone. This chain links TRDV3 with TRDJ1; 9 bases map to TRDD3. The CDR3 sequence is 17 residues long. The junction had 15 bases not matched to a gene; V was cut back by 3 bases and J by 1 base. The germline gives CDR1 TVYSNPD, CDR2 GDNSRS (reference sequence). This CDR3 reads CALPRSWGIGLTDKLIF. DNA of the CDR3: TGTGCCTTACCTCGGTCCTGGGGGATCGGGCTCACCGATAAACTCATCTTT. The whole variable domain, filled in from reference TRDV3 and TRDJ1, reads CDKVTQSSPDQTVASGSEVVLLCTYDTVYSNPDLFWYRIRPDYSFQFVFYGDNSRSEGADFTQGRFSVKHILTQKAFHLVISPVRTEDSATYYCALPRSWGIGLTDKLIFGKGTRVTVEP.

This sequence joins TRDV3 and TRDJ1; no reliable D call. The CDR3 has 15 amino acids. The germline CDR1 and CDR2 sequences are TVYSNPD and GDNSRS (reference sequence). Trimming pared 5 bases from V and 2 bases from J, leaving 21 bases between. CDR3 nucleotides: TGTGCCCAAGAAGCATCACGACTGTTGACCGATAAACTCATCTTT. This sequence encodes CAQEASRLLTDKLIF.

This clone was counted between two and nine times. This rearrangement joins TRDV1 to TRDJ3; 8 positions agree with TRDD3. V trimming: 1 base; J trimming: 2 bases; junction bases outside the gene matches: 16. Germline CDR1 and CDR2: TSWWSYY and QGS. CDR3 length equals 22 residues. The CDR3 DNA is TGTGCTCTTGGGGAACGGAGGCGACTATACAAACTGGGGGCCTGGGACACCCGACAGATGTTTTTC. Translating it yields CALGERRRLYKLGAWDTRQMFF.

The rearrangement uses TRDV3 and TRDJ1; D remains unclear. This CDR3 has 12 residues. Germline V gene lookup returns CDR1 TVYSNPD and CDR2 GDNSRS (reference sequence). V lost 4 bases to trimming and J lost 8 bases, with 17 bases between them. Written as DNA, the CDR3 is TGTGCCTACGGACAGACGCAGGCAAAACTCATCTTT. This sequence encodes CAYGQTQAKLIF. Full variable domain (remainder filled in from reference TRDV3 and TRDJ1): CDKVTQSSPDQTVASGSEVVLLCTYDTVYSNPDLFWYRIRPDYSFQFVFYGDNSRSEGADFTQGRFSVKHILTQKAFHLVISPVRTEDSATYYCAYGQTQAKLIFGKGTRVTVEP.

With regard to this clone: This clone may be a read error of a much larger clone one base away. The chain uses TRDV2 and TRDJ1, with 10 bases fitting TRDD3. Germline loops: CDR1 GEAIGNYY, CDR2 EKD. This CDR3 contains 20 residues. The junction had 19 bases not matched to a gene; V was cut back by 3 bases and J by 1 base. CDR3 nucleotide sequence: TGTGCCTGTGACGCTGGCCTTCTCCTTACTGGGGGATTGTTCACCGATAAACTCATCTTT. This gives the protein CACDAGLLLTGGLFTDKLIF.

There are a few counts of this clone. J is TRDJ1 and V is TRDV3, with a tentative D call TRDD2 (6 bases). Germline V gene lookup returns CDR1 TVYSNPD and CDR2 GDNSRS (reference sequence). The CDR3 sequence is 15 residues long. Trimming shortened V by 4 bases and J by 3 bases, and 21 bases separated the two germline ends. In nucleotides, the CDR3 is TGTGCCTCCGGCCTTCCCCCATGGATAGCCGATAAACTCATCTTT. Its protein is CASGLPPWIADKLIF.

This clone occurred a few times. The CDR3 DNA follows: TGTGCTCTTGGGGAATACCAAATCACTGGGGGACCTACCTACACCGATAAACTCATCTTT. It encodes CALGEYQITGGPTYTDKLIF. The chain recombines TRDV1 with TRDJ1; 9 bases line up with TRDD3. There are 20 residues in the CDR3. V lost 2 bases and J lost 0; bases outside the gene matches: 16. CDR1 TSWWSYY and CDR2 QGS come from the germline V gene.

This clone occurred a few times. The chain links TRDV2 to TRDJ2; 9 bases match TRDD3. CDR3 length: 18 amino acids. With 2 bases clipped from V and 0 bases from J, the junction kept 9 bases outside the gene matches. The germline CDR1 and CDR2 sequences are GEAIGNYY and EKD. This chain's CDR3 is CACDIPYWGKALTAQLFF. Written as DNA, the CDR3 is TGTGCCTGTGACATCCCGTACTGGGGGAAAGCTTTGACAGCACAACTCTTCTTT.

This clone came up a few times. The rearrangement joins TRDV1 to TRDJ1; 8 nucleotides align to TRDD3. The CDR3 covers 16 residues. V shed 1 base and J 7 bases; nucleotides not matched to a gene: 11. The germline V gene has CDR1 TSWWSYY and CDR2 QGS. This CDR3 is CALGERGIRYWSKLIF. The CDR3 bases are TGTGCTCTTGGGGAACGGGGGATAAGGTACTGGAGTAAACTCATCTTT.

CDR3 loop: CASSSYWGSYTDKLIF. CDR3 bases: TGTGCCTCCAGTTCCTACTGGGGTTCGTACACCGATAAACTCATCTTT. The gene calls are TRDV3 and TRDJ1; D may match TRDD2 or TRDD3 (7 bases each). Germline lookup yields CDR1 TVYSNPD and CDR2 GDNSRS (reference sequence). The length of the CDR3 is 16 residues. The ends were cut back, 4 bases at V and 0 bases at J, with 21 bases in the middle.

V gene TRDV3 combines with J gene TRDJ1; 9 bases agree with TRDD2. Germline-derived CDR1 and CDR2 are TVYSNPD and GDNSRS (reference sequence). This CDR3 is 17 amino acids long. V lost 0 bases to trimming and J lost 3 bases; unmatched junction nucleotides: 14. The CDR3 region has the DNA TGTGCCTTTAGGGGGCCTTCCTACGGTGGGGGCCCCGATAAACTCATCTTT. Its translation is CAFRGPSYGGGPDKLIF.

This clone rates as medium-sized. This chain joins TRDV1 and TRDJ1; 11 bases agree with TRDD3. Looked up from germline, CDR1 is TSWWSYY and CDR2 is QGS. CDR3 length equals 20 residues. The junction had 18 bases not matched to a gene; V was cut back by 3 bases and J by 3 bases. The CDR3 loop is CALGDKASPRFGGYADKLIF. As DNA, the CDR3 is TGTGCTCTTGGGGACAAAGCTTCCCCTCGATTTGGGGGATACGCCGATAAACTCATCTTT.